The 27 T cell receptor beta chains listed next were all sequenced from one sample in a study of PD-1 blockade in classical Hodgkin lymphoma. The data were produced by immunoSEQ multiplex PCR, yet TCRdb's version contains in-frame clones alone and is incomplete. The sample records tens of thousands of clones, about four fifths being singletons. Each patient relapsed following autologous stem cell transplantation, and prior brentuximab vedotin exposure differed. This material consisted of peripheral blood mononuclear cells (PBMCs), taken before the second cycle of nivolumab. These TCRs come from a human donor with classical Hodgkin lymphoma.

The chain joins TRBV4-1 to TRBJ2-1; TRBD1 matches 11 bases. Germline loops: CDR1 MGHRA, CDR2 YSYEKL. The CDR3 totals 17 residues. The V segment lost 4 bases and the J segment 9 bases; nucleotides outside the gene matches: 14. CDR3 DNA sequence: TGCGCCAGCAGCCTACGTCCCCCGGACAGGGGGCTTAGTGAGCAGTTCTTC. This sequence encodes CASSLRPPDRGLSEQFF.

The rearrangement joins TRBV4-3 to TRBJ2-1; TRBD2 matches 11 bases. The V gene's germline CDR1 is LGHNA and CDR2 YSLEER. CDR3 size: 20 residues. Trimming took 0 bases from V and 8 from J; bases not matched to a gene: 18. This CDR3 is CASSQDAGLAGISHGYEQFF. The CDR3 DNA reads TGCGCCAGCAGCCAAGATGCCGGACTAGCGGGTATCTCTCATGGGTATGAGCAGTTCTTC.

V and J are TRBV5-1 and TRBJ2-1, with D possibly being TRBD1 (6 bases). Germline CDR1 is SGHRS and CDR2 is YFSETQ. The CDR3 contains 16 residues. Trimming took off 3 bases at V and 3 bases at J, with 16 bases between the two ends. This CDR3 is CASSSYIQGHYNEQFF. DNA of the CDR3: TGCGCCAGCAGCTCCTATATACAGGGCCACTACAATGAGCAGTTCTTC. Together with reference TRBV5-1 and TRBJ2-1, the CDR3 gives the full variable domain: KAGVTQTPRYLIKTRGQQVTLSCSPISGHRSVSWYQQTPGQGLQFLFEYFSETQRNKGNFPGRFSGRQFSNSRSEMNVSTLELGDSALYLCASSSYIQGHYNEQFFGPGTRLTVL.

This rearrangement joins TRBV6-5 to TRBJ1-3; D gene unclear. Germline V gene data show CDR1 as MNHEY and CDR2 as SVGAGI. The CDR3 runs 15 residues. V shed 0 bases and J shed 3 bases, with 9 bases lying between them. The CDR3 DNA reads TGTGCCAGCAGTTACTCGACGTGGGTTGGAAACACCATATATTTT. This sequence encodes CASSYSTWVGNTIYF.

This sequence joins TRBV27 and TRBJ2-7, with 10 bases that match TRBD2. The CDR3 is made up of 20 amino acids. The J segment lost 0 bases and the V segment lost 5 bases, leaving 19 bases of the junction unmatched. CDR1 is MNHEY, CDR2 SMNVEV, per germline (reference sequence). Here the CDR3 DNA reads TGTGCCAGCAGTCCCCGGGCCCTTCCGCTAGCGGGGGTTAGCTCCTACGAGCAGTACTTC. This gives the protein CASSPRALPLAGVSSYEQYF.

The chain's CDR3 is CATSRDGATGPDTQYF. The CDR3 region has the DNA TGTGCCACCAGCAGAGATGGGGCGACCGGCCCAGATACGCAGTATTTT. This rearrangement joins TRBV15 to TRBJ2-3; perhaps TRBD1 as D (5 bases). V was cut by 0 bases and J by 4 bases, with 14 bases left in between. The CDR3 runs to 16 residues. CDR1 is LNHNV and CDR2 is YYDKDF in the germline V gene (reference sequence).

The rearrangement links TRBV18 to TRBJ2-5, with TRBD1 as a possible D gene (6 bases). Germline loops: CDR1 KGHSH, CDR2 LQKENI. V was trimmed by 1 base and J by 5 bases, leaving 17 bases between them. The CDR3 sequence is 16 residues long. The CDR3 DNA reads TGTGCCAGCTCACCACTAGGAGGCCGTCAGGGGGAGACCCAGTACTTC. It encodes CASSPLGGRQGETQYF.

As for this clone: Mismatch with germline at one junction end may stem from a read error. This chain links TRBV7-7 with TRBJ1-5, with D possibly TRBD1 on 6 matching bases. Germline assignment: CDR1 SSHAT and CDR2 FNYEAQ (reference sequence). The CDR3 has 17 residues. In DNA form, the CDR3 reads TGTGCTAGCAGCCCTAGTACAGGGCTCGGGAGCAATCAGCCCCAGCATTTT. Translating it yields CASSPSTGLGSNQPQHF.

The chain joins TRBV5-5 to TRBJ2-3; TRBD1 matches 10 bases. J gave up 6 bases and V 1 base, and 11 bases lay outside the gene matches. CDR1 and CDR2 from the germline V gene are SGHKS and YYEKEE (reference sequence). The CDR3 is 17 amino acids. This chain's CDR3 is CASSLTGTGARGDTQYF. The CDR3 bases are TGTGCCAGCAGCTTGACCGGGACAGGGGCCAGGGGCGATACGCAGTATTTT.

J is TRBJ1-1 and V is TRBV6-5; D remains ambiguous. The V end was cut by 2 bases, the J end by 2 bases, with 9 bases between. Looked up from germline, CDR1 is MNHEY and CDR2 is SVGAGI. The CDR3 covers 14 residues. CDR3 coding DNA: TGTGCCAGCAGTTACCTGGGAGTTAACACTGAAGCTTTCTTT. Protein: CASSYLGVNTEAFF.

The genes are TRBV7-2 and TRBJ1-2; D is uncertain. The CDR3 covers 15 residues. The germline V gene has CDR1 SGHTA and CDR2 FQGNSA. V was cut by 0 bases and J by 0 bases, with 8 bases left in between. CDR3 protein: CASSLASPPNYGYTF. CDR3 coding DNA: TGTGCCAGCAGCTTAGCGTCACCGCCTAACTATGGCTACACCTTC. Complete variable domain (other parts from reference TRBV7-2 and TRBJ1-2): GAGVSQSPSNKVTEKGKDVELRCDPISGHTALYWYRQSLGQGLEFLIYFQGNSAPDKSGLPSDRFSAERTGGSVSTLTIQRTQQEDSAVYLCASSLASPPNYGYTFGSGTRLTVV.

V gene TRBV7-2 combines with J gene TRBJ1-4, with D possibly TRBD1 on 5 matching bases. V dropped 1 base and J dropped 8 bases, with 11 bases sitting between them. The CDR3 totals 14 residues. Germline CDR1 and CDR2: SGHTA and FQGNSA. The CDR3 sequence: CASSLVTGTEKLFF. The CDR3 DNA is TGTGCCAGCAGCTTAGTAACAGGAACGGAAAAACTGTTTTTT.

The chain is built from TRBV7-6 and TRBJ1-4; 7 bases match TRBD1. The CDR3 loop spans 14 amino acids. CDR1 and CDR2 from the germline V gene are SGHVS and FNYEAQ. V shed 2 bases, J shed 5 bases, and the junction held 2 bases outside the gene matches. CDR3 nucleotide sequence: TGTGCCAGCAGCTTACAGGGGGGGAATGAAAAACTGTTTTTT. This translates into CASSLQGGNEKLFF.

The chain has TRBV7-6 and TRBJ1-4; D unclear. V shed 4 bases and J shed 5 bases, with 8 bases lying between them. This CDR3 comprises 13 residues. From germline, CDR1 is SGHVS and CDR2 FNYEAQ. CDR3 DNA sequence: TGTGCCAGCAGCTCCGTGGGGAATGAAAAACTGTTTTTT. Protein sequence: CASSSVGNEKLFF.

The CDR3 region has the DNA TGTGCCAGCAGCTTGGGCCTTAACTATGGCTACACCTTC. Translation: CASSLGLNYGYTF. V gene TRBV5-4 combines with J gene TRBJ1-2; D gene uncertain. V shed 0 bases and J shed 1 base, with 4 bases lying between them. Germline V CDR1 and CDR2: SGHNT, YYREEE (reference sequence). This CDR3 has 13 residues.

This rearrangement joins TRBV5-4 to TRBJ2-1; D not certain. Trimming removed 0 bases at V and 4 bases at J, with 5 bases between. Germline V gene lookup returns CDR1 SGHNT and CDR2 YYREEE (reference sequence). The CDR3 totals 13 residues. The CDR3 region is CASSLVRYNEQFF. CDR3 DNA: TGTGCCAGCAGCTTGGTGAGGTACAATGAGCAGTTCTTC.

The chain has TRBV7-2 and TRBJ2-3, with TRBD2 as a possible D gene (5 bases). The germline V and J ends were trimmed by 5 bases and 2 bases, with 11 bases remaining between them. Germline loops: CDR1 SGHTA, CDR2 FQGNSA. The CDR3 length is 14 residues. The CDR3 sequence: CASSSGLYTDTQYF. DNA of the CDR3: TGTGCCAGCAGCAGTGGACTGTACACAGATACGCAGTATTTT.

The V and J genes are TRBV6-1 and TRBJ2-1, with 7 positions matching TRBD2. V trimming: 1 base; J trimming: 8 bases; junction bases outside the gene matches: 5. The germline gives CDR1 MNHNS, CDR2 SASEGT. This CDR3 contains 14 residues. CDR3 protein: CASSEGLAAYEQFF. The DNA of the CDR3 is TGTGCCAGCAGTGAAGGGCTAGCGGCGTATGAGCAGTTCTTC.

The V and J genes are TRBV9 and TRBJ1-6; D is uncertain. Germline CDR1 and CDR2: SGDLS and YYNGEE. This CDR3 region has 14 residues. The germline V and J ends were trimmed by 0 bases and 2 bases, with 3 bases remaining between them. The CDR3 sequence: CASSVAAYNSPLHF. CDR3 nucleotides: TGTGCCAGCAGCGTAGCTGCCTATAATTCACCCCTCCACTTT.

The rearrangement uses TRBV19 and TRBJ2-7, with no clear D. The length of the CDR3 is 13 residues. The germline gives CDR1 LNHDA, CDR2 SQIVND (reference sequence). Between the trimmed V and J ends, which lost 5 bases and 1 base, there was a span of 9 bases. The CDR3 coding sequence is TGTGCCAGTAGTCATGGCCTTTCCTACGAGCAGTACTTC. Translation: CASSHGLSYEQYF.

This chain connects TRBV11-3 to TRBJ2-7; 13 bases map to TRBD2. The CDR3 is 18 residues long. Germline CDR1 reads SGHNT; CDR2 reads YENEEA. Trimming took 3 bases from V and 2 from J; bases not matched to a gene: 10. Here the CDR3 DNA reads TGTGCCAGCAGCTTCCCCGGACTAGCGGGGGCCAACACCTACGAGCAGTACTTC. This sequence encodes CASSFPGLAGANTYEQYF.

The chain is built from TRBV2 and TRBJ2-7; TRBD1 is a possible D gene (6 bases). The CDR3 totals 14 residues. V dropped 6 bases and J dropped 3 bases, with 15 bases sitting between them. Germline lookup yields CDR1 SNHLY and CDR2 FYNNEI. CDR3 coding DNA: TGTGCCAGCAGACCAGGGGCGACCTTCTACGAGCAGTACTTC. It codes for CASRPGATFYEQYF.

This chain links TRBV15 with TRBJ2-5, with a tentative D call TRBD1 (8 bases). The CDR3 is 17 amino acids. The V gene's germline CDR1 is LNHNV and CDR2 YYDKDF (reference sequence). The V end lost 5 bases, the J end lost 0 bases, and 19 bases lay between the germline ends. The CDR3 DNA sequence: TGTGCCACCAGCGTGCTAAACAGGGGGGGGTACCAAGAGACCCAGTACTTC. Protein product: CATSVLNRGGYQETQYF.

In its sample, this clone was seen once. This rearrangement joins TRBV5-1 to TRBJ2-3; no clear D. This CDR3 region has 13 residues. Germline loops: CDR1 SGHRS, CDR2 YFSETQ. V was pared by 0 bases and J by 3 bases, with 5 bases between. This CDR3 reads CASSLDLTDTQYF. The DNA for the CDR3 is TGCGCCAGCAGCTTGGACTTAACAGATACGCAGTATTTT.

V is TRBV7-2 and J is TRBJ1-5, with D unresolved. This CDR3 spans 15 amino acids. From germline, CDR1 is SGHTA and CDR2 FQGNSA. V gave up 2 bases and J gave up 0 bases, with 8 bases separating them. CDR3 in amino acids: CASSLNGYSNQPQHF. CDR3 DNA: TGTGCCAGCAGCTTAAATGGATATAGCAATCAGCCCCAGCATTTT.

The chain has TRBV30 and TRBJ2-6; D might be TRBD1 (5 bases). Germline V gene data show CDR1 as GTSNPN and CDR2 as SVGIG (reference sequence). The CDR3 contains 14 residues. The V and J ends lost 3 bases and 2 bases respectively, with 8 bases between them. Written as DNA, the CDR3 is TGTGCCTGGAGGGAAGGGGCTGGGGCCAACGTCCTGACTTTC. Translated, it gives CAWREGAGANVLTF.

This chain joins TRBV2 and TRBJ2-7; D perhaps matches TRBD2 (5 bases). Trimming pared 8 bases from V and 7 bases from J, leaving 18 bases between. This CDR3 has 13 amino acids. The V gene's germline CDR1 is SNHLY and CDR2 FYNNEI. The CDR3 reads CASGYASGGEQYF. CDR3 nucleotide sequence: TGTGCCAGCGGTTATGCATCGGGCGGGGAGCAGTACTTC.